One and the same sample provided the 12 T cell receptor beta chains below, sequenced in a study of shared clonotypes between healthy human individuals. TCRdb keeps only in-frame clones here, not all; method: immunoSEQ multiplex PCR. The table records 2 million to 2.5 million clones, roughly 90% of them present only once. Sequencing was carried out using naive CD4+ T cells from PBMCs. Documented subset: CD45RA+ positively selected. The source is a man younger than 35 in good health. Some clones in this sample may be carry-over from other donors' samples.

The rearrangement links TRBV6-1 to TRBJ2-3; D gene uncertain. V was clipped by 4 bases and J by 0 bases, with 17 bases between them. The germline V gene encodes CDR1 MNHNS and CDR2 SASEGT. The CDR3 is made up of 17 amino acids. The CDR3 coding sequence is TGTGCCAGCAGTGCAACCCACCCTGCGACCAGCACAGATACGCAGTATTTT. It yields the protein CASSATHPATSTDTQYF.

The chain has TRBV5-1 and TRBJ2-2; 7 positions match TRBD1. Germline-derived CDR1 and CDR2 are SGHRS and YFSETQ. The CDR3 sequence is 17 residues long. V trimming: 1 base; J trimming: 2 bases; junction bases outside the gene matches: 8. The CDR3 reads CASSLTQGQVNTGELFF. CDR3 sequence (DNA): TGCGCCAGCAGCTTGACCCAAGGACAGGTTAACACCGGGGAGCTGTTTTTT.

Here the CDR3 DNA reads TGTGCCAGCAGTGAACATACCTCGAACACCGGGGAGCTGTTTTTT. Protein: CASSEHTSNTGELFF. This rearrangement joins TRBV25-1 to TRBJ2-2; D is unresolved. Deletions cut 2 bases from V and 0 bases from J, with 7 bases between. CDR3 length: 15 amino acids. CDR1 MGHDK and CDR2 SYGVNS come from the germline V gene.

This clone was seen only once. The V gene is TRBV5-6, the J gene TRBJ2-4; D tentatively reads TRBD1 or TRBD2 (5 bases each). CDR1 is SGHDT, CDR2 YYEEEE, per germline. The CDR3 runs to 13 residues. Trimming took off 4 bases at V and 8 bases at J, with 13 bases between the two ends. CDR3 DNA sequence: TGTGCCAGCAGCCCCCGACTGGGGGACATTCAGTACTTC. Protein: CASSPRLGDIQYF.

This sequence joins TRBV6-5 and TRBJ1-5; D unresolved. Looked up from germline, CDR1 is MNHEY and CDR2 is SVGAGI. The CDR3 contains 13 residues. V lost 4 bases and J lost 8, with 12 bases in between. DNA for the CDR3: TGTGCCAGCAGTTTTGGACTGCTCGAGCCCCAGCATTTT. Protein sequence: CASSFGLLEPQHF.

In regard to this clone: At the DNA level, this CDR3 is encoded by other sequences in the same sample as well. The rearrangement joins TRBV18 to TRBJ1-5, with D uncertain. The germline gives CDR1 KGHSH, CDR2 LQKENI. V was pared by 6 bases and J by 6 bases, with 9 bases between. This CDR3 has 12 residues. CDR3 nucleotide sequence: TGTGCCAGCTCCCCCGGAGGTCAGCCCCAGCATTTT. It encodes CASSPGGQPQHF.

This sequence joins TRBV2 and TRBJ2-2, with 10 bases lining up with TRBD1. The CDR3 covers 15 residues. Germline-derived CDR1 and CDR2 are SNHLY and FYNNEI. V lost 9 bases to trimming and J lost 4 bases; unmatched junction nucleotides: 8. For the CDR3, the DNA is TGTGCCAGTACCCTGACAGGGGGCCGCACCGGGGAGCTGTTTTTT. This gives the protein CASTLTGGRTGELFF. Looking up the rest from reference TRBV2 and TRBJ2-2 gives the full variable domain: EPEVTQTPSHQVTQMGQEVILRCVPISNHLYFYWYRQILGQKVEFLVSFYNNEISEKSEIFDDQFSVERPDGSNFTLKIRSTKLEDSAMYFCASTLTGGRTGELFFGEGSRLTVL.

V and J are TRBV9 and TRBJ1-1; the D gene is possibly TRBD1 (5 bases). Germline CDR1 and CDR2: SGDLS and YYNGEE. The V end was cut by 4 bases, the J end by 2 bases, with 15 bases between. CDR3 length: 15 residues. The CDR3 DNA is TGTGCCAGCAGCCCCCGGGGGGAGGGAAACACTGAAGCTTTCTTT. It is translated as CASSPRGEGNTEAFF.

V and J are TRBV5-1 and TRBJ2-1; tentatively, D is TRBD1 or TRBD2 (5 bases each). CDR1 is SGHRS and CDR2 is YFSETQ in the germline V gene. CDR3 size: 15 residues. Trimming left V 0 bases short and J 8 bases short, with 15 bases between. The CDR3 DNA sequence: TGCGCCAGCAGCTTGGACCCAGGGATGAGGGATGAGCAGTTCTTC. It is translated as CASSLDPGMRDEQFF.

This chain uses TRBV28 with TRBJ2-7; D possibly corresponds to TRBD2 (6 bases). There are 15 residues in the CDR3. Germline lookup yields CDR1 MDHEN and CDR2 SYDVKM. The V end lost 7 bases, the J end lost 4 bases, and 20 bases lay between the germline ends. CDR3 in amino acids: CASKESGREIYEQYF. Written as DNA, the CDR3 is TGTGCCAGCAAAGAGTCGGGACGGGAGATTTACGAGCAGTACTTC.

The V and J genes are TRBV5-6 and TRBJ2-7; D is possibly TRBD1 (5 bases). CDR1 and CDR2 (germline): SGHDT, YYEEEE. V gave up 0 bases and J gave up 0 bases, with 7 bases separating them. The CDR3 has 14 residues. CDR3 DNA sequence: TGTGCCAGCAGCTTGGAGGGGTTCTCCTACGAGCAGTACTTC. Translating it yields CASSLEGFSYEQYF.

This CDR3 is CASSLAGGPYEQYF. The CDR3 DNA follows: TGTGCCAGCAGCTTAGCGGGAGGGCCCTACGAGCAGTACTTC. The chain couples TRBV11-2 to TRBJ2-7; 8 bases line up with TRBD2. The germline V gene has CDR1 SGHAT and CDR2 FQNNGV. This CDR3 spans 14 amino acids. V shed 1 base, J shed 2 bases, and the junction held 1 base outside the gene matches. Combining the CDR3 with reference TRBV11-2 and TRBJ2-7 gives the whole variable domain EAGVAQSPRYKIIEKRQSVAFWCNPISGHATLYWYQQILGQGPKLLIQFQNNGVVDDSQLPKDRFSAERLKGVDSTLKIQPAKLEDSAVYLCASSLAGGPYEQYFGPGTRLTVT.